Listed below are T cell receptor beta chains from one sample, sequenced in a study of vaccination and CD4 T cells after COVID-19. TCRdb called the PCR reads again in MiXCR, with one record for every CDR3 protein. The sample holds more than 10,000 distinct CDR3 sequences, roughly 32% seen once. What these receptors recognize is not known. The sequenced material came from CD4+ T cells from blood, cultured in vitro. These receptors originate from a human donor in good health. Both conserved end residues are part of each CDR3. D genes are given only for firm matches. The size of a clone is reported for some rows only, either as once, few or many, or as a class for expanded clones.

TRBD2 | . | TRBJ2-7 | TRBV6-2/TRBV6-3 | CATRSGGSSYEQYF | TGTGCCACCCGTAGCGGGGGAAGCTCCTACGAGCAGTACTTC
TRBD1 | . | TRBJ1-2 | TRBV5-1 | CASSLPGQDYGYTF | TGCGCCAGCAGCCTACCGGGACAGGACTATGGCTACACCTTC
TRBD2 | . | TRBJ2-1 | TRBV7-8 | CASSLASLAGEQFF | TGTGCCAGCAGCTTAGCGAGCCTAGCGGGAGAGCAGTTCTTC
TRBD2 | . | TRBJ2-3 | TRBV12-3/TRBV12-4 | CASSGSSGRASDTQYF | TGTGCCAGCAGTGGTTCTAGCGGGAGGGCCTCAGATACGCAGTATTTT
. | . | TRBJ2-7 | TRBV20-1 | CSARASWEQYF | TGCAGTGCTAGAGCCTCCTGGGAGCAGTACTTC
. | . | TRBJ2-6 | TRBV19 | CASSTTGANVLTF | TGTGCCAGTAGTACTACGGGGGCCAACGTCCTGACTTTC
. | . | TRBJ2-1 | TRBV7-8 | CASIPTRLGNEQFF | TGTGCCAGCATCCCAACTAGGTTGGGCAATGAGCAGTTCTTC
. | . | TRBJ1-2 | TRBV12-3/TRBV12-4 | CASSRWDVGGYTF | TGTGCCAGCAGTCGATGGGACGTCGGGGGCTACACCTTC
. | . | TRBJ1-4 | TRBV6-1 | CASTLQSEKLFF | TGTGCCAGCACCCTACAAAGTGAAAAACTGTTTTTT
. | . | TRBJ2-2 | TRBV20-1 | CSAALVGRLFF | TGCAGTGCCGCCTTGGTAGGGCGGCTGTTTTTT
TRBD1 | . | TRBJ1-1 | TRBV6-2/TRBV6-3 | CASSYAPTGLSIGNTEAFF | TGTGCCAGCAGTTACGCCCCGACAGGGCTTTCCATTGGGAACACTGAAGCTTTCTTT
TRBD2 | once | TRBJ2-3 | TRBV29-1 | CSVVVAGDRDTQYF | TGCAGCGTTGTAGTTGCGGGAGATAGAGATACGCAGTATTTT
TRBD1 | . | TRBJ2-7 | TRBV5-4 | CASSLVQGQGAGEQYF | TGTGCCAGCAGCTTGGTCCAGGGACAGGGGGCGGGGGAGCAGTACTTC
TRBD2 | few | TRBJ2-3 | TRBV24-1 | CATNFSGGSTDTQYF | TGTGCCACCAACTTTAGCGGGGGAAGCACAGATACGCAGTATTTT
. | medium-sized | TRBJ1-6 | TRBV7-9 | CASSPYNSPLHF | TGTGCCAGCAGCCCCTATAATTCACCCCTCCACTTT
TRBD1 | few | TRBJ1-6 | TRBV7-3 | CASSCYLDYRGRGSPLHF | TGTGCCAGCAGCTGCTACTTGGATTACAGGGGGCGGGGGTCACCCCTCCACTTT
. | few | TRBJ1-1 | TRBV6-1 | CASRSFGLLNTEAFF | TGTGCCAGCAGGTCTTTTGGACTCCTGAACACTGAAGCTTTCTTT
. | . | TRBJ2-4 | TRBV10-3 | CAISDGGLAKNIQYF | TGTGCCATCAGTGATGGCGGGCTAGCCAAAAACATTCAGTACTTC
TRBD2 | few | TRBJ2-5 | TRBV20-1 | CSADERGGTQYF | TGCAGTGCTGATGAGCGGGGGGGGACCCAGTACTTC
TRBD2 | . | TRBJ2-1 | TRBV20-1 | CSVLIGGSGTSSSYNEQFF | TGCAGTGTCCTAATCGGGGGTAGCGGGACTTCGAGCTCCTACAATGAGCAGTTCTTC
. | . | TRBJ2-7 | TRBV27 | CASSLKQSYSYEQYF | TGTGCCAGCAGTTTAAAGCAGTCCTACTCCTACGAGCAGTACTTC
. | few | TRBJ1-2 | TRBV10-3 | CAISESSPLYGYTF | TGTGCCATCAGTGAGTCGAGTCCCCTCTATGGCTACACCTTC
TRBD2 | . | TRBJ2-7 | TRBV11-2 | CASSLVSGMRYEQYF | TGTGCCAGCAGCTTAGTAAGCGGGATGAGGTACGAGCAGTACTTC
TRBD2 | . | TRBJ2-3 | TRBV12-3/TRBV12-4 | CASSLLAPTDTQYF | TGTGCCAGCAGCCTACTAGCGCCCACAGATACGCAGTATTTT